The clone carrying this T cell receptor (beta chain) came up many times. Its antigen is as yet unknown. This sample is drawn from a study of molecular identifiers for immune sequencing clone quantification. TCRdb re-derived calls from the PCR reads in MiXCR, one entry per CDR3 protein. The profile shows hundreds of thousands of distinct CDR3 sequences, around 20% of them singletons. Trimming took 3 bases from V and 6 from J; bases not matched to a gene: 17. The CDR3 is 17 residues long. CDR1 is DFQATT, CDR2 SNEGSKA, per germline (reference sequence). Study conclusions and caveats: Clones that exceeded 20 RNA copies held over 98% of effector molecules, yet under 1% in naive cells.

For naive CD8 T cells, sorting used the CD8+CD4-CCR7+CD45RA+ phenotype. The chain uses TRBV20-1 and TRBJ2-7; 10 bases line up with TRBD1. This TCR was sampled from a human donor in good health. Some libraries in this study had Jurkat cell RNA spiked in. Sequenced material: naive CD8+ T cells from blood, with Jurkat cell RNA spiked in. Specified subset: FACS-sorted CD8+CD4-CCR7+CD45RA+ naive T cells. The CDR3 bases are TGCAGTGCTAGTTCCTTGGACTACGGGACAGGGGATTTCGAGCAGTACTTC. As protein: CSASSLDYGTGDFEQYF.